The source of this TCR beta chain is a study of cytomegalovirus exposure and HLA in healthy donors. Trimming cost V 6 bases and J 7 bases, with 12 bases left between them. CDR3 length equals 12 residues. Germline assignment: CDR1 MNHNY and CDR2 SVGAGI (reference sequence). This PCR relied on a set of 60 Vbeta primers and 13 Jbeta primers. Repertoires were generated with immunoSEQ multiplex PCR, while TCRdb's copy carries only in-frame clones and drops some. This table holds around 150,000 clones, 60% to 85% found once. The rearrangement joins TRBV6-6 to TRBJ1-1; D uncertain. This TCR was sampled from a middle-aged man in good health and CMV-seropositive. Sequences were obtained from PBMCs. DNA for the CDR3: TGTGCCAGCAGCCCCGAACACAGTGAAGCTTTCTTT. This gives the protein CASSPEHSEAFF.